Given below is one T cell receptor (beta chain) in context. What it recognizes is unknown. The repertoire was sequenced with immunoSEQ multiplex PCR; TCRdb's copy has only in-frame clones and lacks some. The sample contains 9,500 to 12,000 clones, roughly three quarters of which appear only once. The data were taken from a study of graft-versus-host responses after intestinal transplantation. At the level of the study: Multivisceral, liver-intestinal, or isolated intestinal transplants were received by the recipients. Each recipient received anti-thymocyte globulin induction, then tacrolimus and steroids for three to four years. Study-wide points: Early post-transplant HvG declines showed an association with peak circulating GvH clone levels. GvH clones detected in recipient marrow included some appearing first in ileum or blood.

Processing of graft tissue released intraepithelial and lamina propria lymphocytes. The CDR3 is made up of 12 amino acids. V dropped 4 bases and J dropped 3 bases, with 6 bases sitting between them. Germline V gene data show CDR1 as SGHDT and CDR2 as YYEEEE. This TCR was sampled from a human patient who received an intestinal transplant, so some T cells may come from the graft donor. The chain uses TRBV5-6 and TRBJ2-3, with D perhaps TRBD2 (5 bases). The input for sequencing was ileum tissue, taken 23 days after intestinal transplant. In DNA form, the CDR3 reads TGTGCCAGCAGCCGAGGGACAGATACGCAGTATTTT. This codes for CASSRGTDTQYF.